The TCR beta chain under discussion was sequenced for a study of shared clonotypes between healthy human individuals. CDR3 size: 14 residues. Germline V lookup: CDR1 SGHTA, CDR2 FQGNSA. Trimming stripped 5 bases from V and 2 bases from J, with 9 bases between. Libraries were prepared by immunoSEQ multiplex PCR; TCRdb keeps only in-frame clonotypes and omits some of them. The sample contains over a million clones, roughly 70% of which appear only once. This sequence originates from a man aged 18 to 35 in good health. This chain connects TRBV7-2 to TRBJ2-2; D may be TRBD2 (6 bases). Sequencing input: memory CD4+ T cells sorted from blood. Subset of the sample: CD45RA-negative fraction. The CDR3 nucleotides are TGTGCCAGCAGCCAGGGACTTAACACCGGGGAGCTGTTTTTT. Amino acid sequence: CASSQGLNTGELFF. The complete variable domain, with remaining parts taken from reference TRBV7-2 and TRBJ2-2, reads GAGVSQSPSNKVTEKGKDVELRCDPISGHTALYWYRQSLGQGLEFLIYFQGNSAPDKSGLPSDRFSAERTGGSVSTLTIQRTQQEDSAVYLCASSQGLNTGELFFGEGSRLTVL.